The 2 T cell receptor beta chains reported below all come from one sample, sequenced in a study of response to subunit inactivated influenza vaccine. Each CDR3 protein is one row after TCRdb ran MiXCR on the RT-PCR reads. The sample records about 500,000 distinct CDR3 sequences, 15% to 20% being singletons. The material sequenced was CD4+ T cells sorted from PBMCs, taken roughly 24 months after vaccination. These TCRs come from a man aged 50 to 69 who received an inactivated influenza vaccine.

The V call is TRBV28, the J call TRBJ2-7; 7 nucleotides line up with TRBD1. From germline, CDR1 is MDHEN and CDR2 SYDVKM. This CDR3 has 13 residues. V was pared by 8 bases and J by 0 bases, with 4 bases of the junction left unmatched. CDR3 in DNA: TGTGCCAGCTGGGACAGCCGCTCCTACGAGCAGTACTTC. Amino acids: CASWDSRSYEQYF. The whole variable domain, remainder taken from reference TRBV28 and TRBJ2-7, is DVKVTQSSRYLVKRTGEKVFLECVQDMDHENMFWYRQDPGLGLRLIYFSYDVKMKEKGDIPEGYSVSREKKERFSLILESASTNQTSMYLCASWDSRSYEQYFGPGTRLTVT.

CDR3 loop: CAISQVPRGQETQYF. The CDR3 DNA is TGTGCCATCAGCCAAGTACCAAGAGGACAAGAGACCCAGTACTTC. The chain carries TRBV10-3 and TRBJ2-5, with D unclear. The CDR3 covers 15 residues. Between the trimmed V and J ends, which lost 6 bases and 2 bases, there was a span of 16 bases. Germline-derived CDR1 and CDR2 are ENHRY and SYGVKD.